This T cell receptor beta chain was recovered during a study of shared clonotypes between healthy human individuals. Libraries were prepared by immunoSEQ multiplex PCR; TCRdb keeps only in-frame clonotypes and omits some of them. The sample has about 1 million clones; about 70% are singletons. Of note for this clone: Its antigen remains unidentified.

Findings and limits, study-wide: The rarefaction results pointed to incomplete sorted-subset sequencing despite large depth. Naive subsets tended to show greater estimated richness than memory subsets.

This CDR3 spans 17 amino acids. CDR1 and CDR2 (germline): ENHRY, SYGVKD. Trimming took 1 base from V and 1 from J; bases not matched to a gene: 7. The donors were all Caucasian adults (living in Nashville, Tennessee). This clonotype was sampled from a man between 18 and 35 years old in good health. The sample was memory CD4+ T cells sorted from blood. Regarding subset: CD45RA-negative fraction. This chain joins TRBV10-3 and TRBJ2-5, with TRBD2 matching over 9 bases. The CDR3 DNA is TGTGCCATCAGTGAGTTCTTGGCTAGCGGGGTCCAAGAGACCCAGTACTTC. It yields the protein CAISEFLASGVQETQYF.